The TCR beta chain described here comes from a study of early T cells in non-severe SARS-CoV-2 infection. At the level of the study: Bulk RNA taken from unsorted whole blood was sequenced, leaving chains unpaired.

Study-wide findings and caveats: VDJdb-based annotation leaned toward anti-spike CD8 responses and missed private and CD4 specificities.

The V gene's germline CDR1 is LNHDA and CDR2 SQIVND (reference sequence). This CDR3 has 15 amino acids. J was trimmed by 6 bases and V by 5 bases; bases with no gene match: 7. Individually, cDNA molecules had unique molecular identifiers attached to them. TCRdb called the 5' RACE reads again in MiXCR, with one record for every CDR3 protein. This repertoire shows about 35,000 distinct CDR3 sequences, approximately 6.1% found once; its top ten account for 4.5% to 5.5%. At least ten counts were recorded for this clonotype. Its specificity is not known. The V gene is TRBV19, the J gene TRBJ1-2, with 12 bases identical to TRBD1. The receptor's source is an adult who was a healthcare worker with PCR-confirmed SARS-CoV-2 infection or an uninfected control (not recorded which). The sequencing input was whole blood. The CDR3 nucleotides are TGTGCCAGTAGTCCCCCCGGGACAGGGGGCCATGGCTACACCTTC. It translates to CASSPPGTGGHGYTF.